The present entry profiles one T cell receptor (beta chain) with its context. Its specific antigen is unknown. Per-base quality was not reported, and no clone a single base away is much larger than it. This sample was taken from a study of blood T cell repertoires in COVID-19 (TCRdb year 2020). At the level of the whole study: Samples covering the acute and convalescent phases of COVID-19 were provided by collaborators in the United States, Italy and Spain. The prospective study material was composed of cDNA or gDNA derived from T cells, B-cell-depleted T cells, or PBMCs. The dataset comprised deeply sampled blood TCRbeta repertoires from subjects exposed to, actively infected with, or recovered from COVID-19. Where available, HLA class I and class II types were taken from metadata supplied by the sample provider and were not determined by assay-based typing. The repertoires were released in a freely available public database meant as a resource for research on the immune response to SARS-CoV-2. Samples came from the ongoing ImmuneRACE study (first 160 participants) plus 1,254 subjects from 6 global collaborators. Sample metadata almost always included a de-identified subject ID, COVID-19 status, age in years and sex.

For CDR1 and CDR2, the germline V gene lists MNHEY and SVGEGT. V loses 0 bases of germline sequence and J loses 1 base, and the interval between the two ends is 7 bases. Its CDR3 holds 14 amino acids, cysteine through phenylalanine. Just CDR3 DNA is preserved here, 42 bases in frame from base 1. The immunoSEQ Assay, a bias-controlled multiplex PCR, was used to amplify TCRbeta CDR3 regions from genomic DNA. On the study's bioinformatics: Within the assay, amplification of reference gene primers was used to estimate how many nucleated cells each sample contained. Sequence reads were collapsed and filtered to measure the absolute abundance of every unique TCRbeta CDR3 rearrangement. Productive Simpson clonality was computed per sample as the square root of Simpson's diversity index over productive rearrangements. TCRdb holds this immuneACCESS table with in-frame rearrangements only. Some clones are missing; in checked studies, unresolved V genes explain under half, and the rest has no known cause. For V, J and clone size, that table is used; D and trimming come from the DNA. Recorded for this sample are 250,000 or so clones; around nine tenths of them occurred a single time. Roughly 4.9% of the sample goes to the ten largest clones.

What the authors observed across the whole study: How much clinical and demographic metadata was included differed by source and by participant, and the metadata was provided uncurated.

At one collaborating source in Seattle, patients were enrolled during active infection and were followed longitudinally through the course of disease. The collaborating institutions used their own protocols to collect whole blood in K2EDTA tubes. For TCRbeta analysis, collaborators shipped samples in one of three forms: frozen whole blood, isolated PBMCs, or DNA extracted from either of those sample types. Here the chain combines TRBV6-2 or TRBV6-3 and TRBJ2-7; TRBD2 could be the D gene, as 6 bases match. The TCR was taken from a woman aged 55 to 70 with COVID-19, enrolled during active disease. The sequencing sample was made of peripheral blood. The CDR3 corresponds to CASSYSLASYEQYF. The DNA is TGTGCCAGCAGTTACTCCCTAGCGTCCTACGAGCAGTACTTC.